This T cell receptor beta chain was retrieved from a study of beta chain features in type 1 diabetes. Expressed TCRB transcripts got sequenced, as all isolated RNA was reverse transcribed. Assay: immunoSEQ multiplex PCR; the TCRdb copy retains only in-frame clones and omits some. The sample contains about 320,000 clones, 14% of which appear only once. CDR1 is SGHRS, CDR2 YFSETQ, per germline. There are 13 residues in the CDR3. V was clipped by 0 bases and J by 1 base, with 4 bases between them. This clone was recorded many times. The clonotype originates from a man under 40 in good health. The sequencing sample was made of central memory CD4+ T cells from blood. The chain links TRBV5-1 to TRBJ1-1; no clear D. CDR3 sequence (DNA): TGCGCCAGCAGCTTGGAAAGGAACACTGAAGCTTTCTTT. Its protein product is CASSLERNTEAFF.